Listed below are T cell receptor beta chains from one sample, sequenced in a study of graft-versus-host responses after intestinal transplantation. No antigen has been identified for these receptors. Assay used: immunoSEQ multiplex PCR; TCRdb lists only in-frame clones, some missing. The profile covers tens of thousands of clones, with about 89% appearing a single time and 2% to 3% taken by the ten largest. The sample here was unstimulated CD8+ T cells sorted from spleen or lymph node cells, taken before intestinal transplant. Receptors originate from a human donor who received an intestinal transplant. CDR3s include the opening cysteine and the closing phenylalanine or tryptophan. D genes are given only for firm matches. Rows may omit the clone size; those that give it use once, few, many or a size class.

cdr3_nt,cdr3_aa,v_call,clone_size,d_call,j_call
TGTGCCAGCAGCGTGAAACCCACAGCGACAGGGGGTGGGAGAGAGACCCAGTACTTC,CASSVKPTATGGGRETQYF,TRBV9,NA,TRBD1,TRBJ2-5
TGTGCCAGCAGCCTCCTTCGGTGGGGGGGCTCTTTGGACGAGCAGTACTTC,CASSLLRWGGSLDEQYF,TRBV13,NA,NA,TRBJ2-7
TGTGCCACCAGCAGAGATTACTACAATGAGCAGTTCTTC,CATSRDYYNEQFF,TRBV15,NA,NA,TRBJ2-1
TGTGCCAGCAGTACCCCGGGACAGGTTAACGAGCAGTACTTC,CASSTPGQVNEQYF,TRBV28,NA,TRBD1,TRBJ2-7
TGTGCCAGCAGTTTTGGGGCCTCCGGGGGGACCCAGTACTTC,CASSFGASGGTQYF,TRBV27,NA,NA,TRBJ2-5
TGTGCCAGCAGCCAAGAACAGGGGGGAACAGATACGCAGTATTTT,CASSQEQGGTDTQYF,TRBV4-2,NA,TRBD1,TRBJ2-3
TGTGCCAGCAGTCCACACGTCTCTGGGGCCAACGTCCTGACTTTC,CASSPHVSGANVLTF,TRBV6-5,NA,NA,TRBJ2-6
TGTGCCAGCAGCCAGGGGGAACTAGCGGCATACGAGCAGTACTTC,CASSQGELAAYEQYF,TRBV27,once,NA,TRBJ2-7
TGTGCCAGCAGCTCTCGCGGGGAGGCCAATCCCTACGAGCAGTACTTC,CASSSRGEANPYEQYF,TRBV7-8,NA,NA,TRBJ2-7
TGCGCCAGCAGTCCGTTCCTGACGAGAGGAGGGGAGACCCAGTACTTC,CASSPFLTRGGETQYF,TRBV4-1,NA,NA,TRBJ2-5
TGTGCCAGCAGCCCTCCCTATTCCTACGAGCAGTACTTC,CASSPPYSYEQYF,TRBV9,NA,NA,TRBJ2-7
TGTGCCAGCAGCGCGGGATACGAGCAGTACTTC,CASSAGYEQYF,TRBV27,NA,NA,TRBJ2-7
TGTGCCAGCAGCCTGACAGGGGCTTTGAACACTGAAGCTTTCTTT,CASSLTGALNTEAFF,TRBV7-9,NA,TRBD1,TRBJ1-1
TGTGCCAGCAGTTTATGGGCAGGGTTGAGAGGGGACAGGGGGACAAGAGAGAGCAATCAGCCCCAGCATTTT,CASSLWAGLRGDRGTRESNQPQHF,TRBV28,NA,TRBD1,TRBJ1-5
TGTGCCAGCAGTGAATGGGCTAGCGGAGATTCCTACGAGCAGTACTTC,CASSEWASGDSYEQYF,TRBV25-1,NA,TRBD2,TRBJ2-7
TGTGCCAGCAGTTACAGGTGGAATGAGCAGTTCTTC,CASSYRWNEQFF,TRBV11-2,NA,NA,TRBJ2-1
TGTGCCAGCAGCTCGAGCTACGAGCAGTACTTC,CASSSSYEQYF,TRBV5-4,few,NA,TRBJ2-7
TGCGCCAGCAGCCAGGCTGCGGGGGTTGGGACCGGGGAGCTGTTTTTT,CASSQAAGVGTGELFF,TRBV4-1,once,TRBD2,TRBJ2-2
TGTGCCAGCACAACCGGGACAGTTGATGTCTACACCTTC,CASTTGTVDVYTF,TRBV6-1,NA,TRBD1,TRBJ1-2
TGTGCCAGCAGTTTCGAGGGACAGGGGTCCTACAATGAGCAGTTCTTC,CASSFEGQGSYNEQFF,TRBV28,NA,TRBD1,TRBJ2-1
TGTGCCAGCAGTGAAGCGCGGTCTGGGGCCAACGTCCTGACTTTC,CASSEARSGANVLTF,TRBV6-1,NA,NA,TRBJ2-6
TGTGCCAGCAGCTTACAGGGATTCACAGATACGCAGTATTTT,CASSLQGFTDTQYF,TRBV7-2,NA,NA,TRBJ2-3
TGTGCCAGCAGCGTAGGGAGCGGAGGGCTTTCGAACACCGGGGAGCTGTTTTTT,CASSVGSGGLSNTGELFF,TRBV9,NA,NA,TRBJ2-2
TGTGCCACCAGCTCACGACAGGGGGCGAGCAATCAGCCCCAGCATTTT,CATSSRQGASNQPQHF,TRBV15,NA,TRBD1,TRBJ1-5
TGTGCCAGCAGTATTCCCGGACAGGGGCGAAATGGCTACACCTTC,CASSIPGQGRNGYTF,TRBV2,NA,TRBD1,TRBJ1-2
TGTGCCAGCAGCCACGGGAGATACTACGAGCAGTACTTC,CASSHGRYYEQYF,TRBV27,NA,NA,TRBJ2-7
TGTGCCAGCAGTTTAGCGACTAGCGGTCCTTGGGGTCGCTCCTACGAGCAGTACTTC,CASSLATSGPWGRSYEQYF,TRBV28,NA,TRBD2,TRBJ2-7
TGTGCCAGCAGCTTAGGACTCAACATGAACACTGAAGCTTTCTTT,CASSLGLNMNTEAFF,TRBV7-8,once,NA,TRBJ1-1
TGTGCCAGCAGTGAGGGACAGGGGTATGGAGAGACCCAGTACTTC,CASSEGQGYGETQYF,TRBV2,NA,TRBD1,TRBJ2-5
TGTGCCATTACAGGTGGAGTGAACACTGAAGCTTTCTTT,CAITGGVNTEAFF,TRBV10-3,NA,NA,TRBJ1-1
TGTGCCACCCCTTCCTATTTCCGACTGGCATCCCTCTATGGCTACACCTTC,CATPSYFRLASLYGYTF,TRBV13,NA,NA,TRBJ1-2
TGTGCCTGGAGTGCCGAGTTCCAGCAGTACTTC,CAWSAEFQQYF,TRBV30,NA,NA,TRBJ2-7
TGTGCCAGCGGCAGGGTACGGGAGACCGCTCACCCCGGGGAGCTGTTTTTT,CASGRVRETAHPGELFF,TRBV9,NA,NA,TRBJ2-2
TGTGCCAGCAGCCCGAGATCGGAGGCCTATAATTCACCCCTCCACTTT,CASSPRSEAYNSPLHF,TRBV7-9,NA,NA,TRBJ1-6
TGCGCCAGCAGCAGGGTGCGGGGGTATCTGTCCACAGATACGCAGTATTTT,CASSRVRGYLSTDTQYF,TRBV5-1,NA,TRBD2,TRBJ2-3
TGTGCCAGCAGTTTCCTAACCAGGGGGCTGGAGACCCAGTACTTC,CASSFLTRGLETQYF,TRBV6-5,NA,TRBD1,TRBJ2-5
TGTGCCAGCAGTTACTGGGCAGGCTACCCCCCTTATGGCTACACCTTC,CASSYWAGYPPYGYTF,TRBV6-6,NA,NA,TRBJ1-2
TGTGCCAGCAGCTTCTACGGGAACACTGAAGCTTTCTTT,CASSFYGNTEAFF,TRBV5-4,NA,NA,TRBJ1-1
TGTGCCAGCAGAGGGGACACTGAAGCTTTCTTT,CASRGDTEAFF,TRBV5-8,NA,NA,TRBJ1-1
TGTGCCAGCAGCTTAAGGGACAGAGATACGCAGTATTTT,CASSLRDRDTQYF,TRBV7-6,NA,TRBD1,TRBJ2-3
TGCGCCAGCAGCTCGCACCCCGGACAGGGACTTGATGGCTACACCTTC,CASSSHPGQGLDGYTF,TRBV5-1,NA,TRBD1,TRBJ1-2
TGCGCCAGCAGCTTGAGGGGGAACACTGAAGCTTTCTTT,CASSLRGNTEAFF,TRBV5-1,NA,NA,TRBJ1-1